The rows below give T cell receptor beta chains drawn from one sample of a study of identical twins. TCRdb processed the 5' RACE reads anew with MiXCR; each CDR3 protein has one entry. The repertoire includes hundreds of thousands of distinct CDR3 sequences, 7.5% to 9.5% of them detected once, and 7% to 8.5% sits in the top ten. A further study also used this sample, focusing on yellow fever vaccine responses in identical twins.

Sequences were obtained from CD8+ T cells sorted from blood. The receptors were sampled from a woman aged 18-29 years in good health. The CDR3 runs from the conserved cysteine through the conserved F or W. Fields, in order: J gene, clone size, D gene, V gene, CDR3 protein, CDR3 DNA. The D gene is left open where the match is weak. Size tells how often a clone was seen (once, few, many) or the class of an expanded clone, and some rows leave it out.

j_call: TRBJ2-3; clone_size: many; d_call: TRBD2; v_call: TRBV11-2; cdr3_aa: CASSSVGLAGGDTQYF; cdr3_nt: TGTGCCAGCAGCTCAGTAGGACTAGCGGGAGGAGATACGCAGTATTTT
j_call: TRBJ2-2; clone_size: .; d_call: .; v_call: TRBV4-3; cdr3_aa: CASSRQSNTGELFF; cdr3_nt: TGCGCCAGCAGCCGTCAATCGAACACCGGGGAGCTGTTTTTT
j_call: TRBJ2-1; clone_size: many; d_call: .; v_call: TRBV28; cdr3_aa: CASSFQMGNEQFF; cdr3_nt: TGTGCCAGCAGTTTTCAGATGGGAAATGAGCAGTTCTTC
j_call: TRBJ2-5; clone_size: many; d_call: .; v_call: TRBV7-9; cdr3_aa: CASSSGTTQETQYF; cdr3_nt: TGTGCCAGCAGCTCCGGGACAACCCAAGAGACCCAGTACTTC
j_call: TRBJ2-5; clone_size: many; d_call: .; v_call: TRBV27; cdr3_aa: CASSLSKGLLPGQQETQYF; cdr3_nt: TGTGCCAGCAGTTTATCGAAGGGCCTTCTACCGGGACAACAAGAGACCCAGTACTTC
j_call: TRBJ2-5; clone_size: .; d_call: TRBD1; v_call: TRBV12-3/TRBV12-4; cdr3_aa: CASSPRDRPQETQYF; cdr3_nt: TGTGCCAGCAGCCCCCGGGACAGGCCACAAGAGACCCAGTACTTC
j_call: TRBJ2-2; clone_size: many; d_call: .; v_call: TRBV6-2/TRBV6-3; cdr3_aa: CASSYSRASINTGELFF; cdr3_nt: TGTGCCAGCAGTTACTCGAGGGCTAGTATCAACACCGGGGAGCTGTTTTTT
j_call: TRBJ1-1; clone_size: .; d_call: TRBD1; v_call: TRBV5-1; cdr3_aa: CASSLWATRQGNTEAFF; cdr3_nt: TGCGCCAGCAGCTTGTGGGCTACCAGACAGGGGAACACTGAAGCTTTCTTT
j_call: TRBJ2-5; clone_size: .; d_call: TRBD2; v_call: TRBV5-6; cdr3_aa: CASSLTSGGYRETQYF; cdr3_nt: TGTGCCAGCAGCTTGACTAGCGGGGGGTATAGGGAGACCCAGTACTTC
j_call: TRBJ2-5; clone_size: many; d_call: TRBD2; v_call: TRBV18; cdr3_aa: CASSPFPPSGEKETQYF; cdr3_nt: TGTGCCAGCTCACCATTCCCCCCTAGCGGGGAAAAAGAGACCCAGTACTTC
j_call: TRBJ2-3; clone_size: many; d_call: TRBD1; v_call: TRBV5-1; cdr3_aa: CASAHDRDRGLNTQYF; cdr3_nt: TGCGCCAGCGCCCACGACCGGGACAGGGGGTTGAATACGCAGTATTTT
j_call: TRBJ2-1; clone_size: many; d_call: TRBD1; v_call: TRBV6-1; cdr3_aa: CASSPGTGFNEQFF; cdr3_nt: TGTGCCAGCAGCCCCGGGACAGGGTTCAATGAGCAGTTCTTC
j_call: TRBJ2-1; clone_size: many; d_call: TRBD2; v_call: TRBV9; cdr3_aa: CASSVVASGSPSNEQFF; cdr3_nt: TGTGCCAGCAGCGTAGTGGCTAGCGGGAGCCCCAGCAATGAGCAGTTCTTC
j_call: TRBJ2-1; clone_size: many; d_call: TRBD2; v_call: TRBV4-3; cdr3_aa: CASSQVAAGGTSSYNEQFF; cdr3_nt: TGCGCCAGCAGCCAAGTCGCAGCGGGAGGTACAAGCTCCTACAATGAGCAGTTCTTC
j_call: TRBJ2-7; clone_size: few; d_call: .; v_call: TRBV30; cdr3_aa: CAFDTLGTYEQYF; cdr3_nt: TGTGCCTTCGACACGCTCGGGACCTACGAGCAGTACTTC
j_call: TRBJ2-7; clone_size: .; d_call: TRBD2; v_call: TRBV25-1; cdr3_aa: CASRTAGSYEQYF; cdr3_nt: TGTGCCAGCAGAACAGCGGGATCCTACGAGCAGTACTTC
j_call: TRBJ2-1; clone_size: few; d_call: .; v_call: TRBV6-2/TRBV6-3; cdr3_aa: CASSYPDNEQFF; cdr3_nt: TGTGCCAGCAGTTACCCAGACAATGAGCAGTTCTTC
j_call: TRBJ2-1; clone_size: many; d_call: TRBD1; v_call: TRBV12-3/TRBV12-4; cdr3_aa: CASSPDRGVEQFF; cdr3_nt: TGTGCCAGCAGTCCGGACAGGGGTGTTGAGCAGTTCTTC
j_call: TRBJ1-5; clone_size: few; d_call: TRBD1; v_call: TRBV27; cdr3_aa: CATSSLGQGAGQPQHF; cdr3_nt: TGTGCCACCTCCTCCCTCGGACAGGGTGCAGGGCAGCCCCAGCATTTT
j_call: TRBJ2-5; clone_size: many; d_call: TRBD1; v_call: TRBV7-9; cdr3_aa: CASSPPGQFQETQYF; cdr3_nt: TGTGCCAGCAGCCCGCCGGGACAGTTCCAAGAGACCCAGTACTTC
j_call: TRBJ2-7; clone_size: many; d_call: .; v_call: TRBV5-1; cdr3_aa: CASSLIADSYEQYF; cdr3_nt: TGCGCCAGCAGCTTAATAGCGGATTCCTACGAGCAGTACTTC
j_call: TRBJ2-7; clone_size: .; d_call: .; v_call: TRBV4-1; cdr3_aa: CASSQGVDIVYEQYF; cdr3_nt: TGCGCCAGCAGCCAAGGGGTAGATATAGTCTACGAGCAGTACTTC
j_call: TRBJ1-2; clone_size: .; d_call: .; v_call: TRBV30; cdr3_aa: CAWGYLAGGYTF; cdr3_nt: TGTGCCTGGGGATACCTAGCAGGCGGCTACACCTTC
j_call: TRBJ1-1; clone_size: many; d_call: .; v_call: TRBV5-1; cdr3_aa: CASSSAVGYTEAFF; cdr3_nt: TGCGCCAGCAGCTCCGCGGTTGGTTACACTGAAGCTTTCTTT
j_call: TRBJ2-1; clone_size: .; d_call: .; v_call: TRBV6-2/TRBV6-3; cdr3_aa: CASSYWLATNEQFF; cdr3_nt: TGTGCCAGCAGTTATTGGCTAGCGACCAATGAGCAGTTCTTC
j_call: TRBJ2-7; clone_size: many; d_call: .; v_call: TRBV7-6; cdr3_aa: CASSFYHGPTYEQYF; cdr3_nt: TGTGCCAGCAGCTTTTACCACGGGCCGACCTACGAGCAGTACTTC
j_call: TRBJ2-5; clone_size: .; d_call: .; v_call: TRBV27; cdr3_aa: CASTKGGRETQYF; cdr3_nt: TGTGCCAGCACCAAAGGGGGTCGAGAGACCCAGTACTTC
j_call: TRBJ2-7; clone_size: few; d_call: .; v_call: TRBV20-1; cdr3_aa: CSARGAGEYEQYF; cdr3_nt: TGCAGTGCTAGGGGGGCGGGGGAGTACGAGCAGTACTTC
j_call: TRBJ1-1; clone_size: few; d_call: .; v_call: TRBV7-8; cdr3_aa: CASSNNRQDLNTEAFF; cdr3_nt: TGTGCCAGCAGCAACAATCGACAGGACCTGAACACTGAAGCTTTCTTT
j_call: TRBJ2-3; clone_size: .; d_call: .; v_call: TRBV28; cdr3_aa: CASSDRDFYTDTQYF; cdr3_nt: TGTGCCAGCAGTGACCGGGACTTTTACACAGATACGCAGTATTTT
j_call: TRBJ2-1; clone_size: many; d_call: .; v_call: TRBV28; cdr3_aa: CASSFVRESYNEQFF; cdr3_nt: TGTGCCAGCAGTTTTGTTCGGGAGTCCTACAATGAGCAGTTCTTC
j_call: TRBJ2-5; clone_size: many; d_call: .; v_call: TRBV20-1; cdr3_aa: CSARDPLAWETQYF; cdr3_nt: TGCAGTGCTAGAGACCCCCTAGCTTGGGAGACCCAGTACTTC
j_call: TRBJ2-7; clone_size: many; d_call: TRBD2; v_call: TRBV29-1; cdr3_aa: CSVGPGTSLYEQYF; cdr3_nt: TGCAGCGTTGGACCCGGGACTAGCCTATACGAGCAGTACTTC
j_call: TRBJ2-7; clone_size: many; d_call: .; v_call: TRBV29-1; cdr3_aa: CSVGWTDSYEQYF; cdr3_nt: TGCAGCGTTGGGTGGACTGACTCCTACGAGCAGTACTTC
j_call: TRBJ2-5; clone_size: .; d_call: TRBD1; v_call: TRBV19; cdr3_aa: CASADSGQGTETQYF; cdr3_nt: TGTGCCAGTGCGGATTCGGGACAGGGGACAGAGACCCAGTACTTC
j_call: TRBJ2-5; clone_size: few; d_call: TRBD2; v_call: TRBV7-2; cdr3_aa: CAREGNGAGAETQYF; cdr3_nt: TGTGCCAGAGAAGGAAACGGAGCGGGAGCTGAGACCCAGTACTTC
j_call: TRBJ1-3; clone_size: few; d_call: .; v_call: TRBV4-3; cdr3_aa: CASSQDVADGNTIYF; cdr3_nt: TGCGCCAGCAGCCAAGATGTCGCCGATGGAAACACCATATATTTT
j_call: TRBJ1-4; clone_size: few; d_call: .; v_call: TRBV5-1; cdr3_aa: CASSLEATNEKLFF; cdr3_nt: TGCGCCAGCAGTTTGGAAGCAACTAATGAAAAACTGTTTTTT
j_call: TRBJ2-1; clone_size: few; d_call: .; v_call: TRBV6-2/TRBV6-3; cdr3_aa: CASSYSSWTQNEQFF; cdr3_nt: TGTGCCAGCAGTTATTCTAGCTGGACCCAGAATGAGCAGTTCTTC
j_call: TRBJ1-6; clone_size: .; d_call: .; v_call: TRBV15; cdr3_aa: CATSRVGPDSPLHF; cdr3_nt: TGTGCCACCAGCAGAGTGGGGCCGGATTCACCCCTCCACTTT
j_call: TRBJ2-2; clone_size: many; d_call: TRBD2; v_call: TRBV20-1; cdr3_aa: CSAEELAGGPAGELFF; cdr3_nt: TGCAGTGCTGAAGAACTAGCGGGAGGGCCTGCTGGGGAGCTGTTTTTT
j_call: TRBJ1-1; clone_size: .; d_call: .; v_call: TRBV7-2; cdr3_aa: CASSRLGSNTEAFF; cdr3_nt: TGTGCCAGCAGCCGACTGGGGTCTAACACTGAAGCTTTCTTT
j_call: TRBJ2-5; clone_size: few; d_call: .; v_call: TRBV27; cdr3_aa: CASSLTLKETQYF; cdr3_nt: TGTGCCAGCAGTTTAACTCTCAAAGAGACCCAGTACTTC
j_call: TRBJ2-7; clone_size: few; d_call: .; v_call: TRBV11-1; cdr3_aa: CASSDWGLEDYEQYF; cdr3_nt: TGTGCCAGCAGCGATTGGGGACTGGAAGACTACGAGCAGTACTTC
j_call: TRBJ2-1; clone_size: .; d_call: .; v_call: TRBV5-6; cdr3_aa: CASSLKVGLAGNEQFF; cdr3_nt: TGTGCCAGCAGCTTGAAGGTAGGCCTAGCTGGGAATGAGCAGTTCTTC
j_call: TRBJ2-1; clone_size: many; d_call: .; v_call: TRBV6-4; cdr3_aa: CASSDSYNEQFF; cdr3_nt: TGTGCCAGCAGTGACAGCTACAATGAGCAGTTCTTC
j_call: TRBJ1-5; clone_size: few; d_call: TRBD1; v_call: TRBV7-9; cdr3_aa: CASSHSTGDQPQHF; cdr3_nt: TGTGCCAGCAGCCATTCGACAGGGGATCAGCCCCAGCATTTT
j_call: TRBJ1-5; clone_size: .; d_call: TRBD1; v_call: TRBV4-1; cdr3_aa: CASSQQQGAQPQHF; cdr3_nt: TGCGCCAGCAGCCAGCAACAGGGGGCCCAGCCCCAGCATTTT
j_call: TRBJ2-3; clone_size: many; d_call: TRBD2; v_call: TRBV7-9; cdr3_aa: CASSLEIAGTTDTQYF; cdr3_nt: TGTGCCAGCAGCTTAGAGATAGCGGGGACCACAGATACGCAGTATTTT
j_call: TRBJ2-1; clone_size: .; d_call: .; v_call: TRBV4-3; cdr3_aa: CASSQDHNPAFVYEQFF; cdr3_nt: TGCGCCAGCAGCCAAGATCATAACCCAGCCTTTGTCTATGAGCAGTTCTTC
j_call: TRBJ2-3; clone_size: .; d_call: .; v_call: TRBV7-6; cdr3_aa: CASSEEFTDTQYF; cdr3_nt: TGTGCCAGCAGCGAGGAATTCACAGATACGCAGTATTTT
j_call: TRBJ2-2; clone_size: many; d_call: TRBD1; v_call: TRBV6-2/TRBV6-3; cdr3_aa: CASSSGTGAGELFF; cdr3_nt: TGTGCCAGCAGCTCCGGGACAGGGGCCGGGGAGCTGTTTTTT
j_call: TRBJ1-1; clone_size: .; d_call: TRBD1; v_call: TRBV6-1; cdr3_aa: CASRQTPGGQMNTEAFF; cdr3_nt: TGTGCCAGCAGACAAACCCCGGGGGGACAGATGAACACTGAAGCTTTCTTT